These 12 T cell receptor beta chains were all obtained from the same sample, sequenced in a study of CXCR3-negative and CXCR3-positive naive CD8 T cells. UMI-labeled TRB cDNA libraries were prepared by 5' RACE. TCRdb reprocessed the 5' RACE reads, keeping one entry per CDR3 protein, no DNA. This table holds some 66,000 distinct CDR3 sequences. Sequenced material: naive CXCR3- CD8+ T cells from blood. Subset indicated: CD45RO-CCR7+CD27+CD95- naive CD8+ T cells lacking CXCR3 (TNR3-). The receptors were gathered from a human donor in good health. Some clones in this sample may be carry-over from other donors' samples.

J is TRBJ1-2 and V is TRBV13; TCRdb designates TRBD1, a call that cannot be tested without DNA. Germline values: CDR1 PRHDT, CDR2 FYEKMQ (reference sequence). The CDR3 runs to 16 residues. The CDR3 reads CASSLFTGGEIGGYTF.

The J gene is TRBJ1-5, the V gene TRBV7-9. Germline CDR1 is SEHNR and CDR2 is FQNEAQ (reference sequence). The length of the CDR3 is 17 residues. CDR3 in amino acids: CASSLVHSTGLGQPQHF. Using reference TRBV7-9 and TRBJ1-5 for the parts outside the CDR3, the full variable domain is DTGVSQNPRHKITKRGQNVTFRCDPISEHNRLYWYRQTLGQGPEFLTYFQNEAQLEKSRLLSDRFSAERPKGSFSTLEIQRTEQGDSAMYLCASSLVHSTGLGQPQHFGDGTRLSIL.

The rearrangement links TRBV7-9 to TRBJ2-3. CDR1 is SEHNR, CDR2 FQNEAQ, per germline (reference sequence). The CDR3 has 15 residues. The CDR3 loop reads CASSLTAVGVDTQYF.

This chain joins TRBV7-9 and TRBJ2-3; TCRdb lists TRBD1, though no DNA is available to test this call. This CDR3 spans 13 amino acids. The germline V gene has CDR1 SEHNR and CDR2 FQNEAQ (reference sequence). The CDR3 here is CASSPRPTDTQYF.

The chain joins TRBV3-1 to TRBJ2-5; the TCRdb call, TRBD2, lacks DNA for checking. The CDR3 has 16 amino acids. CDR1 is LGHDT, CDR2 YNNKEL, per germline (reference sequence). This CDR3 is CASSLAGLAAEETQYF.

The chain has TRBV9 and TRBJ2-7; TCRdb indicates TRBD2, and absent DNA this call remains unverified. Germline values: CDR1 SGDLS, CDR2 YYNGEE. The length of the CDR3 is 15 residues. The chain's CDR3 is CASTPAGGPINEQYF.

The CDR3 protein is CASSLYRDYEQYF. The J gene is TRBJ2-7, the V gene TRBV12-3 or TRBV12-4; TCRdb proposes TRBD1, but this gene call is untestable without DNA. The CDR3 runs 13 residues.

This clonotype is labeled medium-sized (0.01 to 0.1%) based on frequency. The chain combines TRBV7-9 with TRBJ2-4; TCRdb returns TRBD1, unconfirmable since there is no DNA. Germline lookup yields CDR1 SEHNR and CDR2 FQNEAQ (reference sequence). The CDR3 totals 14 residues. The chain's CDR3 is CASSPPGAKNIQYF.

V usage is TRBV12-3 or TRBV12-4 and J usage is TRBJ2-7. The CDR3 runs 13 residues. The CDR3 loop is CASSFGRTYEQYF.

The chain has TRBV4-3 and TRBJ2-6. The germline V gene encodes CDR1 LGHNA and CDR2 YSLEER. This CDR3 has 16 amino acids. The CDR3 sequence is CASSQEIGSGANVLTF.

CDR3 loop: CASSLGWIQETQYF. The chain has TRBV7-2 and TRBJ2-5. CDR1 is SGHTA, CDR2 FQGNSA, per germline. The CDR3 is made up of 14 amino acids. Complete variable domain (other parts from reference TRBV7-2 and TRBJ2-5): GAGVSQSPSNKVTEKGKDVELRCDPISGHTALYWYRQSLGQGLEFLIYFQGNSAPDKSGLPSDRFSAERTGGSVSTLTIQRTQQEDSAVYLCASSLGWIQETQYFGPGTRLLVL.

The chain recombines TRBV6-2 or TRBV6-3 with TRBJ1-2; checking the TCRdb D call of TRBD1 is not possible without DNA. This CDR3 is 19 amino acids long. Germline V CDR1 and CDR2: MNHEY, SVGEGT. CDR3 protein: CASSYHYTRTEPTISGYTF.